This T cell receptor beta chain was retrieved from a study of CD8+ T cells in alopecia areata. General observations from the study: Sequenced scalp T cells also include alphabeta T cells resident in normal skin.

The V and J ends lost 10 bases and 0 bases, in that order; junction bases with no gene match: 6. CDR1 is SNHLY, CDR2 FYNNEI, per germline. This CDR3 has 16 amino acids. RNA extraction and reverse transcription yielded cDNA as sequencing template. Using immunoSEQ multiplex PCR, the repertoire was profiled, and TCRdb retains in-frame clones only, with some absent. The sample gives 140,000 to 150,000 clones, roughly 60% of which show up once; 36% is in the top ten. Remarks on this clone: Its matching antigen is unknown.

PBMCs were stained for CD3, CD4 and CD8, and CD4+ and CD8+ T cells were sorted. The TCR was taken from a human donor in good health. This chain joins TRBV2 and TRBJ2-3; 14 nucleotides agree with TRBD2. Sequenced: CD8+ T cells sorted from blood. Written as DNA, the CDR3 is TGTGCCATCCGACTAGCGGGAGGGTCTAGCACAGATACGCAGTATTTT. Translating gives CAIRLAGGSSTDTQYF.